This T cell receptor beta chain emerged from a study of CD4 T cell repertoires in COVID-19. Findings of the study overall: Several top expanded SARS-CoV-2-reactive clonotypes were shared by two or three memory subsets.

Points on this clone: Its antigen remains unknown.

No culture step preceded sequencing of the ex vivo isolated memory T cells. Clones were sequenced by immunoSEQ multiplex PCR, and TCRdb holds only the in-frame ones, with some missing. The sample records approximately 75,000 clones, under 90% being singletons. The TCR comes from a human donor who had COVID-19. Sequenced material: CD4+ T cells from peripheral blood, taken after recovery from COVID-19.

CDR3 protein: CASSQGLAGVGELFF. DNA for the CDR3: TGTGCCAGTAGCCAGGGACTAGCGGGAGTGGGGGAGCTGTTTTTT. The chain couples TRBV19 to TRBJ2-2, with 14 nucleotides matching TRBD2. Trimming removed 6 bases from V and 8 bases from J; junction bases left unmatched: 5. Germline CDR1 reads LNHDA; CDR2 reads SQIVND (reference sequence). The CDR3 extends over 15 amino acids.